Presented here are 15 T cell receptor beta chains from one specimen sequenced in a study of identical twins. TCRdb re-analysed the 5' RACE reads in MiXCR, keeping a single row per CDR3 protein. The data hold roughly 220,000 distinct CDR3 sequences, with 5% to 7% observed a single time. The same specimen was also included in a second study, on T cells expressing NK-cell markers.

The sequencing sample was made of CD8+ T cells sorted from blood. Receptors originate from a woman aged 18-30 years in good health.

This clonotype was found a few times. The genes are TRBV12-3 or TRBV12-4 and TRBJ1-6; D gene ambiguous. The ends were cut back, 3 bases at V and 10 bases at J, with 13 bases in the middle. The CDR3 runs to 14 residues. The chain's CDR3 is CASSFVTQGSPLHF. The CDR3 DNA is TGTGCCAGCAGTTTTGTGACACAAGGATCACCCCTCCACTTT.

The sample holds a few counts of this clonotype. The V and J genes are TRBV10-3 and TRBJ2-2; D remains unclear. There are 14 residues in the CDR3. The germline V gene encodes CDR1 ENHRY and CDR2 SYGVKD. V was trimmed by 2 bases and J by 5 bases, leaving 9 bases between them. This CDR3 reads CAISEASETGELFF. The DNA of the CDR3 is TGTGCCATCAGTGAGGCCTCGGAAACCGGGGAGCTGTTTTTT.

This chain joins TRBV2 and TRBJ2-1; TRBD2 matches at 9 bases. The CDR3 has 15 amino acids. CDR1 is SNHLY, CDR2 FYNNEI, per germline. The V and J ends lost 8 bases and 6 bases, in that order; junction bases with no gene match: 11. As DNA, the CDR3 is TGTGCCAGCGGAGAAGCGGGGGGCCCTATCAATGAGCAGTTCTTC. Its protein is CASGEAGGPINEQFF. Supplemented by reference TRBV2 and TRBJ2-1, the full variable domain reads EPEVTQTPSHQVTQMGQEVILRCVPISNHLYFYWYRQILGQKVEFLVSFYNNEISEKSEIFDDQFSVERPDGSNFTLKIRSTKLEDSAMYFCASGEAGGPINEQFFGPGTRLTVL.

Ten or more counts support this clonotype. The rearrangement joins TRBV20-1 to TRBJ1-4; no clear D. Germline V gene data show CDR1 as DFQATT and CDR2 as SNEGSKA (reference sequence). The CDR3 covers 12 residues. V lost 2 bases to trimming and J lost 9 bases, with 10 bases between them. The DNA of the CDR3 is TGCAGTGCTAGATGGGCCCCCAAAAAACTGTTTTTT. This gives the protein CSARWAPKKLFF.

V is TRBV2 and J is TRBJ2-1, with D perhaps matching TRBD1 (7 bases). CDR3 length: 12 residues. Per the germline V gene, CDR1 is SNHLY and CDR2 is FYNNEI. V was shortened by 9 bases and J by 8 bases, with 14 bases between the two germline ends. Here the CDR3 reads CASPGGPDEQFF. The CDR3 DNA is TGTGCCAGTCCAGGGGGGCCCGATGAGCAGTTCTTC. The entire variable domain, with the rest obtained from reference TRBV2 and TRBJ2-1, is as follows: EPEVTQTPSHQVTQMGQEVILRCVPISNHLYFYWYRQILGQKVEFLVSFYNNEISEKSEIFDDQFSVERPDGSNFTLKIRSTKLEDSAMYFCASPGGPDEQFFGPGTRLTVL.

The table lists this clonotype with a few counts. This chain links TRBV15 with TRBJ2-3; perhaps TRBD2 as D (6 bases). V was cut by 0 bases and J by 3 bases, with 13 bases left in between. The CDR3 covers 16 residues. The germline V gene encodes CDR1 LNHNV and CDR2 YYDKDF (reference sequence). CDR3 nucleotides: TGTGCCACCAGCAGAGATCTGGGGGGAGTGACAGATACGCAGTATTTT. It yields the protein CATSRDLGGVTDTQYF.

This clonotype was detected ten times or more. CDR3 loop: CASSYLAGGLDSPLHF. In DNA form, the CDR3 reads TGTGCCAGCAGCTACCTAGCAGGGGGTTTAGATTCACCCCTCCACTTT. The V and J genes are TRBV7-2 and TRBJ1-6, with TRBD1 identical over 7 bases. J was trimmed by 8 bases and V by 4 bases; bases with no gene match: 11. This CDR3 has 16 amino acids. Per the germline V gene, CDR1 is SGHTA and CDR2 is FQGNSA.

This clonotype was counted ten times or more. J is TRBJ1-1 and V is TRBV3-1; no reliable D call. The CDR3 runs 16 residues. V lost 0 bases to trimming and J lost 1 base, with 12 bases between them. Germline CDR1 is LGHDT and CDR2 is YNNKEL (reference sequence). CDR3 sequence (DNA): TGTGCCAGCAGCCAAGATTGGCGGGGAACGAACACTGAAGCTTTCTTT. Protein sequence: CASSQDWRGTNTEAFF.

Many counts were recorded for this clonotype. The CDR3 nucleotides are TGCAGCGTTGGCCTCCAGGGGCTGGGAGAGCAGTACTTC. Amino acids: CSVGLQGLGEQYF. The J gene is TRBJ2-7, the V gene TRBV29-1; maybe TRBD1 (6 bases). The V and J ends lost 4 bases and 7 bases respectively, with 17 bases between them. The CDR3 loop spans 13 amino acids. Germline V gene lookup returns CDR1 SQVTM and CDR2 ANQGSEA.

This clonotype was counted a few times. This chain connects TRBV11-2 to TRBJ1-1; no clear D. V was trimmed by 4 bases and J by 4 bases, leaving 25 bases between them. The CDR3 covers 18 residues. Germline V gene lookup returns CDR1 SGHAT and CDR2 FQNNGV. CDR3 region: CASSSVSGFQAVATEAFF. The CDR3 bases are TGTGCCAGCAGCTCCGTCTCCGGGTTCCAAGCCGTCGCCACTGAAGCTTTCTTT.

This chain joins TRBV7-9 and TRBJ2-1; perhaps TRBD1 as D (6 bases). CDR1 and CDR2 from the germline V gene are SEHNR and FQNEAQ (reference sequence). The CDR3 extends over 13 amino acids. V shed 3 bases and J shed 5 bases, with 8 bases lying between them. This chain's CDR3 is CASSLPGDNEQFF. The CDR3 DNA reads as TGTGCCAGCAGCTTGCCAGGGGACAATGAGCAGTTCTTC.

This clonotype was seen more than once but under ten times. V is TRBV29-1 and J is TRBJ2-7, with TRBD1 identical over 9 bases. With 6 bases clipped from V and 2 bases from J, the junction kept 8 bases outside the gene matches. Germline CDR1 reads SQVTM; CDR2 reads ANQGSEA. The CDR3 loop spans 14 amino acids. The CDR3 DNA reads TGCAGCGTAGAGAGGACAGGGGAGCCCTACGAGCAGTACTTC. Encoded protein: CSVERTGEPYEQYF.

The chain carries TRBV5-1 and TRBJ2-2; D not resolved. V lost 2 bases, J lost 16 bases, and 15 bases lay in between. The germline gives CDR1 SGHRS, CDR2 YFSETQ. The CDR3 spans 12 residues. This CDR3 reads CASSFETQFGFF. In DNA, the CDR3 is TGCGCCAGCAGCTTTGAAACACAGTTCGGGTTTTTT.

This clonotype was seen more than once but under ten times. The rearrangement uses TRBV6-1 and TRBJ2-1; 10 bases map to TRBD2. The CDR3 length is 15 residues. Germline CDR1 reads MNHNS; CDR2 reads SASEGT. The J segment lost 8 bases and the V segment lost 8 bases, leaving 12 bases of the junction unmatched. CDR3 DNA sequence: TGTGCCAGCGGGGAAATAGCGGGGGGAAGGGATGAGCAGTTCTTC. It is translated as CASGEIAGGRDEQFF.

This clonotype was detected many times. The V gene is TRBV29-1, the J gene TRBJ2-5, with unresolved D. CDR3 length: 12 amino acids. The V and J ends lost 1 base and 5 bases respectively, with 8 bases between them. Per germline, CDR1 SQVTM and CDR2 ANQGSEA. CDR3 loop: CSVEVGGETQYF. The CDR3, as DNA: TGCAGCGTTGAAGTGGGCGGCGAGACCCAGTACTTC.